Below, 6 T cell receptor beta chains from the same sample are listed, as sequenced in a study of human T cells and chemical hapten exposure. Using its own MiXCR run on the RACE reads, TCRdb lists one record per CDR3 protein. The table shows 340,000 or so distinct CDR3 sequences, with 6% to 8.5% occurring only once. Indicated time point: patch test 1, 2 weeks after DPC sensitization. Treatment given: therapeutic diphenylcyclopropenone sensitization with weekly scalp DPC. Sequenced material: whole blood, taken in connection with sensitization to the hapten diphenylcyclopropenone (DPC). The receptors were sampled from a woman aged 18-30 years with alopecia areata. Some clones in this sample may be carry-over from other donors' samples.

This clonotype has a handful of counts. The chain is built from TRBV7-6 and TRBJ1-3; D not resolved. V lost 3 bases, J lost 0 bases, and 9 bases lay in between. Germline V gene data show CDR1 as SGHVS and CDR2 as FNYEAQ. The CDR3 is 15 amino acids. The CDR3 nucleotides are TGTGCCAGCAGCTTCGGAGGAGACTCTGGAAACACCATATATTTT. This translates into CASSFGGDSGNTIYF.

This clonotype was counted only a few times. The chain links TRBV4-3 to TRBJ1-3; D is uncertain. Trimming shortened V by 0 bases and J by 2 bases, and 11 bases separated the two germline ends. CDR1 LGHNA and CDR2 YSLEER come from the germline V gene. The length of the CDR3 is 16 residues. The DNA of the CDR3 is TGCGCCAGCAGCCAAGATTTTGCGGCAGCTGGAAACACCATATATTTT. It is translated as CASSQDFAAAGNTIYF.

This clonotype has just a few counts. The V gene is TRBV9, the J gene TRBJ2-3, with D perhaps TRBD2 (5 bases). CDR1 SGDLS and CDR2 YYNGEE come from the germline V gene. V was pared by 3 bases and J by 0 bases, with 14 bases between. The CDR3 has 16 amino acids. The chain's CDR3 is CASSEQRVGSTDTQYF. CDR3 in DNA: TGTGCCAGCAGCGAGCAGAGGGTCGGAAGCACAGATACGCAGTATTTT.

This clonotype was recorded many times. The gene calls are TRBV6-6 and TRBJ1-4; D possibly corresponds to TRBD1 (6 bases). The V gene lost 3 bases and the J gene lost 6 bases, with 11 bases spanning the gap. Germline CDR1 MNHNY, CDR2 SVGAGI (reference sequence). The CDR3 contains 14 residues. The CDR3 DNA follows: TGTGCCAGCAGTTATCGGGGGCCTTATGAAAAACTGTTTTTT. It is translated as CASSYRGPYEKLFF.

The CDR3, as DNA: TGTGCCAGCAGTTCGTCGAACCCACTAGCGGATACGCAGTATTTT. Translated: CASSSSNPLADTQYF. The V call is TRBV12-3 or TRBV12-4, the J call TRBJ2-3; 7 nucleotides align to TRBD2. CDR3 size: 15 residues. Trimming removed 4 bases from V and 6 bases from J; junction bases left unmatched: 10.

In its sample, this clonotype was seen many times. V usage is TRBV27 and J usage is TRBJ2-7; the D gene is possibly TRBD2 (7 bases). Germline loops: CDR1 MNHEY, CDR2 SMNVEV (reference sequence). The CDR3 loop spans 17 amino acids. Trimming removed 7 bases at V and 0 bases at J, with 22 bases between. CDR3 DNA sequence: TGTGCCAGCAATAAGCGGGCGGGGGCCGAAAACTCCTACGAGCAGTACTTC. This codes for CASNKRAGAENSYEQYF.